These 19 T cell receptor beta chains originate from one sample sequenced in a study of T cells in Graves' hyperthyroidism and ophthalmopathy. TCR beta CDR3 regions were amplified from RNA transcripts. A first-round RT-PCR of the TCR CDR3 used the HTBI primer set. TCRdb passed the multiplex PCR reads through MiXCR, listing each CDR3 protein once. The data hold 96,000 or so distinct CDR3 sequences, with over 50% observed a single time. The sample taken for sequencing was blood. All receptors come from a woman aged 40-49 years with Graves' hyperthyroidism.

This sequence joins TRBV7-3 and TRBJ1-4, with D perhaps matching TRBD1 (5 bases). The germline CDR1 and CDR2 sequences are SGHTA and FQGTGA. Trimming cost V 3 bases and J 8 bases, with 13 bases left between them. The length of the CDR3 is 14 residues. The CDR3 is CASSFVGEGEKLFF. CDR3 sequence (DNA): TGTGCCAGCAGCTTCGTGGGGGAGGGGGAAAAACTGTTTTTT.

On this clonotype itself: Because it lacks the conserved phenylalanine or tryptophan at the end, this CDR3 is likely a read error. V gene TRBV7-9 combines with J gene TRBJ1-2; 9 bases are a match to TRBD1. After removal of 11 bases from V and 6 bases from J, the junction contained 13 bases not matched to a gene. Per the germline V gene, CDR1 is SEHNR and CDR2 is FQNEAQ (reference sequence). The length of the CDR3 is 14 residues. Here the CDR3 reads CAWRRSGDRDGYTL. CDR3 DNA: TGTGCCTGGCGCCGCTCCGGGGACAGGGATGGCTACACCCTC.

The chain has TRBV4-1 and TRBJ2-5, with D possibly matching TRBD2 (6 bases). With 4 bases removed from V and 9 bases from J, the gap between germline ends came to 15 bases. Germline values: CDR1 MGHRA, CDR2 YSYEKL. CDR3 length: 13 residues. As DNA, the CDR3 is TGCGCCAGCAGCCTCGGGAGCAATCAGCCCCAGTACTTC. As protein: CASSLGSNQPQYF.

This clonotype came up many times. V is TRBV5-1 and J is TRBJ1-2; D ambiguous. The CDR3 consists of 13 residues. CDR1 is SGHRS and CDR2 is YFSETQ in the germline V gene. V dropped 4 bases and J dropped 0 bases, with 7 bases sitting between them. CDR3 protein: CASSQPPNYGYTF. In DNA, the CDR3 is TGCGCCAGCAGCCAACCTCCTAACTATGGCTACACCTTC.

The V call is TRBV24-1, the J call TRBJ1-1; no definite D call. V dropped 3 bases and J dropped 4 bases, with 11 bases sitting between them. This CDR3 has 14 amino acids. Germline loops: CDR1 KGHDR, CDR2 SFDVKD. The CDR3 spells CATSDIAGGTEAFF. CDR3 coding DNA: TGTGCCACCAGTGATATAGCGGGCGGCACTGAAGCTTTCTTT.

The CDR3 region has the DNA TGTGCCAGCAGTTGGGACAGGCTTAGGACTGAAGCTTTCTTT. Protein: CASSWDRLRTEAFF. The rearrangement joins TRBV6-5 to TRBJ1-1; 8 bases align to TRBD1. Germline CDR1 and CDR2: MNHEY and SVGAGI. Unmatched junction bases numbered 6, after V lost 4 bases and J lost 5 bases. The CDR3 extends over 14 amino acids.

Turning to this clonotype: This may be a read error, as it is one base from a much larger clone. Here the CDR3 DNA reads TGTGCCAGCAGCTCTATCTCCCCTCTGACAGTTTATGGAAACACCATATGTTTT. This encodes CASSSISPLTVYGNTICF. The chain links TRBV7-8 to TRBJ1-3, with D possibly TRBD1 on 5 matching bases. Germline loops: CDR1 SGHVS, CDR2 FQNEAQ. This CDR3 has 18 residues.

Many counts were recorded for this clonotype. This chain links TRBV29-1 with TRBJ2-3, with D possibly being TRBD1 (6 bases). Looked up from germline, CDR1 is SQVTM and CDR2 is ANQGSEA. Trimming stripped 5 bases from V and 4 bases from J, with 10 bases between. The CDR3 runs to 12 residues. CDR3 DNA: TGCAGCGTTAAAACAGGGTCAGATACGCAGTATTTT. Its translation is CSVKTGSDTQYF.

As regards this clonotype: This could be a read error, since a much larger clone is one nucleotide away. J is TRBJ1-4 and V is TRBV5-1, with TRBD1 matching over 7 bases. This CDR3 has 16 amino acids. In germline, CDR1 is SGHRS, CDR2 YFSETQ. The trim removed 7 bases at V and 0 bases at J, leaving 9 bases unmatched. CDR3 amino acids: CASGQTGRATNEKLFF. The DNA of the CDR3 is TGCGCCAGCGGCCAGACAGGGCGTGCAACTAATGAAAAACTGTTTTTT.

V and J are TRBV7-9 and TRBJ2-5; either TRBD1 or TRBD2 may supply D (7 bases each). Germline CDR1 reads SEHNR; CDR2 reads FQNEAQ (reference sequence). Trimming removed 5 bases at V and 6 bases at J, with 16 bases between. CDR3 size: 14 residues. The CDR3 DNA sequence: TGTGCCAGCAGCAGGGGAGGGGGCGGGAAGACCCAGTACTTC. Translation: CASSRGGGGKTQYF.

The chain uses TRBV10-3 and TRBJ1-1; 7 bases agree with TRBD1. The CDR3 is made up of 13 amino acids. The germline V gene encodes CDR1 ENHRY and CDR2 SYGVKD. V shed 2 bases, J shed 6 bases, and the junction held 3 bases outside the gene matches. CDR3 in DNA: TGTGCCATCAGTGAGCCAGGGGGGGCTGAAGCTTTCTTT. Amino acids: CAISEPGGAEAFF.

Of note for this clonotype: A single base separates this from a much larger clone, so it may be a read error. V and J are TRBV10-3 and TRBJ2-3; the D gene is possibly TRBD2 (5 bases). CDR3 length equals 14 residues. Germline V gene lookup returns CDR1 ENHRY and CDR2 SYGVKD. V was trimmed by 8 bases and J by 2 bases, leaving 14 bases between them. In DNA form, the CDR3 reads TGTGCCATCCCTCCACGGGAAAACACAGATACGCAGTATTTT. Protein product: CAIPPRENTDTQYF.

The CDR3 DNA follows: TGTGCCAGCGCAGGGGGGCTTCCATTCCAAGAGACCCAGTACTTC. Translated: CASAGGLPFQETQYF. V and J are TRBV7-8 and TRBJ2-5, with D maybe TRBD1 (7 bases). This CDR3 spans 15 amino acids. The V end was cut by 8 bases, the J end by 1 base, with 17 bases between. Germline V gives CDR1 SGHVS, CDR2 FQNEAQ.

This clonotype was detected only a few times. This rearrangement joins TRBV4-1 to TRBJ1-1; 8 nucleotides agree with TRBD1. This CDR3 has 17 residues. Germline V gene lookup returns CDR1 MGHRA and CDR2 YSYEKL. With V trimmed by 1 base and J by 4 bases, 11 bases remained unmatched. This CDR3 reads CASSQGKYRGYSTEAFF. The CDR3 region has the DNA TGCGCCAGCAGCCAAGGCAAATACAGGGGGTATAGCACTGAAGCTTTCTTT.

The rearrangement uses TRBV29-1 and TRBJ1-2; 10 nucleotides line up with TRBD1. Trimming removed 8 bases from V and 7 bases from J; junction bases left unmatched: 10. The CDR3 consists of 13 residues. Looked up from germline, CDR1 is SQVTM and CDR2 is ANQGSEA. The CDR3 loop is CSSEGQGPRGYTF. The CDR3 DNA follows: TGCAGCAGTGAGGGACAGGGGCCGCGTGGCTACACCTTC. Full variable domain (remainder filled in from reference TRBV29-1 and TRBJ1-2): SAVISQKPSRDICQRGTSLTIQCQVDSQVTMMFWYRQQPGQSLTLIATANQGSEATYESGFVIDKFPISRPNLTFSTLTVSNMSPEDSSIYLCSSEGQGPRGYTFGSGTRLTVV.

This clonotype was detected only a few times. A read error is possible here, since a much larger clone lies one base away. The chain uses TRBV2 and TRBJ1-3, with D perhaps matching TRBD1 (6 bases). The CDR3 spans 15 residues. The germline V gene has CDR1 SNHLY and CDR2 FYNNEI. The CDR3: CASSEFRGSGSTIYF. CDR3 in DNA: TGTGCCAGCAGTGAATTCAGGGGCTCTGGAAGCACCATATATTTT.

On this clonotype: A single base separates this from a much larger clone, so it may be a read error. The J gene is TRBJ2-7, the V gene TRBV6-5; the D gene is possibly TRBD1 (6 bases). Germline lookup yields CDR1 MNHEY and CDR2 SVGAGI. V was trimmed by 5 bases and J by 5 bases, leaving 16 bases between them. The CDR3 has 14 residues. CDR3 in amino acids: CASSGRDIEDEQYF. DNA for the CDR3: TGTGCCAGCAGTGGACGGGACATCGAAGACGAGCAGTACTTC.

The CDR3 sequence: CASSPRTGGAYEQYF. The CDR3 DNA follows: TGTGCCAGCAGCCCCCGGACAGGGGGGGCGTACGAGCAGTACTTC. The chain couples TRBV7-2 to TRBJ2-7, with TRBD1 identical over 10 bases. V shed 5 bases and J 4 bases; nucleotides not matched to a gene: 8. From germline, CDR1 is SGHTA and CDR2 FQGNSA. This CDR3 is built from 15 residues.

V gene TRBV5-6 combines with J gene TRBJ1-5; 12 positions match TRBD1. V lost 4 bases, J lost 2 bases, and 10 bases stayed unmatched. Per germline, CDR1 SGHDT and CDR2 YYEEEE. The CDR3 sequence is 18 residues long. In DNA form, the CDR3 reads TGTGCCAGCAGCGTGCCGGGACAGGGGGCTGAAGGCAATCAGCCCCAGCATTTT. Translation gives CASSVPGQGAEGNQPQHF.